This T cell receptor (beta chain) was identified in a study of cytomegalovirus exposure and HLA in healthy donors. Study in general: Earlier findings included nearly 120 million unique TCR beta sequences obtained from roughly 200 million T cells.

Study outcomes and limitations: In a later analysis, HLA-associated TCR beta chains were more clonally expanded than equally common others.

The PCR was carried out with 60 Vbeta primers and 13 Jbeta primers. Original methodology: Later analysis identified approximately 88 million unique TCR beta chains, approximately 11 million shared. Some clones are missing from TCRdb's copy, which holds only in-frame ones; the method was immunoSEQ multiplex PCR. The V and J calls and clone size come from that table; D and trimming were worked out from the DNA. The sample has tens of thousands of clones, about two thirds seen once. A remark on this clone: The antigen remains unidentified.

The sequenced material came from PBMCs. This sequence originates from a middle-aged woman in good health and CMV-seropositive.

CDR3 in amino acids: CASSLPRRTSGGYEQYF. CDR3 nucleotides: TGTGCCAGCAGCTTACCCCGACGGACTAGCGGGGGCTACGAGCAGTACTTC. The rearrangement links TRBV11-3 to TRBJ2-7, with TRBD2 identical over 13 bases. V was clipped by 2 bases and J by 3 bases; unmatched bases: 7. Germline V CDR1 and CDR2: SGHNT, YENEEA. CDR3 length equals 17 residues.